This T cell receptor beta chain was sequenced during a study of T cell responses to AZD1222 COVID-19 vaccine. Whole-study findings and limits: There were mostly white British donors and more females than males, and clonal diversity was possibly underestimated.

TCRdb keeps only in-frame clones here, not all; method: immunoSEQ multiplex PCR. The table lists 150,000 to 200,000 clones, 70% to 90% of them singletons. Second-dose schedules of about 4 or about 12 weeks were combined. Note on this clone: Its antigen is not known.

The V gene's germline CDR1 is MNHEY and CDR2 SVGAGI. The CDR3 length is 14 residues. The J segment lost 7 bases and the V segment lost 6 bases, leaving 8 bases of the junction unmatched. The genes are TRBV6-5 and TRBJ1-1; 10 bases map to TRBD1. Source: peripheral blood, taken 28 days after the second AZD1222 dose. This receptor was obtained from an adult who received the AZD1222 COVID-19 vaccine. CDR3 DNA sequence: TGTGCCAGCAGGGAGGACAGGGGGGGAATTGAAGCTTTCTTT. It translates to CASREDRGGIEAFF.